The rows below give T cell receptor beta chains drawn from one sample of a study of CD8+ T cells in alopecia areata. TCRdb keeps only in-frame clones here, not all; method: immunoSEQ multiplex PCR. The table has around 98,000 clones, roughly 47% seen once. The sample comprised CD4+ T cells sorted from blood. The receptors were gathered from a human donor with alopecia areata. Each CDR3 is given without its conserved first and last residue.

j_call | v_call | cdr3_aa
TRBJ2-1 | TRBV25-1 | ASSALMVWDNEQF
TRBJ2-5 | TRBV5-1 | ASRIGTRPQETQY
TRBJ2-3 | TRBV30 | AWDRQITQY
TRBJ2-1 | TRBV28 | ASSSTGLAGGPEQF
TRBJ2-7 | TRBV28 | ATAHGTGEQY
TRBJ2-7 | TRBV5-6 | ASSLLGDRGFYEQY
TRBJ2-7 | TRBV29-1 | SVEPIIGEQY
TRBJ2-3 | TRBV29-1 | SVEPDTQY
TRBJ1-4 | TRBV29-1 | SAGGLLNEKLF
TRBJ2-5 | TRBV29-1 | SVDLVRRETQY
TRBJ2-5 | TRBV19 | ASSPRDRGLPSETQY
TRBJ2-7 | TRBV28 | ASSLAGTGHSYEQY
TRBJ2-6 | TRBV10-3 | AIRAADSGANVLT
TRBJ2-7 | TRBV28 | ASRTGGVYEQY
TRBJ2-7 | TRBV6-5 | ASSYSAAGAYEQY
TRBJ2-3 | TRBV4-1 | ASSHLGQGRTDTQY
TRBJ2-1 | TRBV29-1 | SVSRGGAYNEQF
TRBJ1-6 | TRBV30 | AWTSGGTSPLH
TRBJ1-2 | TRBV18 | ASSPEGNSYGYT
TRBJ2-3 | TRBV29-1 | SVGSQGRDTQY
TRBJ2-6 | TRBV29-1 | SVATGLGANVLT
TRBJ1-4 | TRBV29-1 | SARQGGSEKLF
TRBJ1-2 | TRBV29-1 | SVATGFNYGYT
TRBJ2-1 | TRBV29-1 | SALLRGEQF
TRBJ2-2 | TRBV5-1 | ASSLGDREDTGELF
TRBJ1-2 | TRBV29-1 | SETTGDYGYT
TRBJ1-5 | TRBV5-4 | ASSLSGNQPQH
TRBJ1-1 | TRBV29-1 | SVLNPPANTEAF
TRBJ2-7 | TRBV10-3 | AISEVSEQY
TRBJ1-2 | TRBV20-1 | SASKGLGYT